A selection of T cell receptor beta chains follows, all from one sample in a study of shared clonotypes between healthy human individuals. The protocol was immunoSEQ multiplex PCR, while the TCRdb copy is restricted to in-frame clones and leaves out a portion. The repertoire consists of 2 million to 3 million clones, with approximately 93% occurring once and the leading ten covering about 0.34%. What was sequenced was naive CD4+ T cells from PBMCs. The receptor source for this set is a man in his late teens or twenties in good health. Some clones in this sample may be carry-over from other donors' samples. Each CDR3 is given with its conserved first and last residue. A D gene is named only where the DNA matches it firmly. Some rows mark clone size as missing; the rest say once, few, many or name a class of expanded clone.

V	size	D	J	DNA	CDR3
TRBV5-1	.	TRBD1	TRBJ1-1	TGCGCCAGCAGCCTATCGACAGGGAGCGTCACTGAAGCTTTCTTT	CASSLSTGSVTEAFF
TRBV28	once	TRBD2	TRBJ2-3	TGTGCCAGCAGTGCCAGCGGGAGTCCAGATACGCAGTATTTT	CASSASGSPDTQYF
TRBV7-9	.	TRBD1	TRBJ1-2	TGTGCCACCAGACAGGGAGGGGTCTATGGCTACACCTTC	CATRQGGVYGYTF
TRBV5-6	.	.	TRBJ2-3	TGTGCCAGCAGCTTTTGGACTGCTAGCACAGATACGCAGTATTTT	CASSFWTASTDTQYF
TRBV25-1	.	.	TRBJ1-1	TGTGCCAGCAGTGAAGATTTGTTGAACACTGAAGCTTTCTTT	CASSEDLLNTEAFF
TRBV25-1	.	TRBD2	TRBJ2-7	TGTGCCAGCAGTGAAGCCGGGACTAGAGGCGAACGGCATTACTTC	CASSEAGTRGERHYF
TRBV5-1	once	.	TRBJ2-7	TGCGCCAGCAGCGGTGCCCTCAACGAGCAGTACTTC	CASSGALNEQYF
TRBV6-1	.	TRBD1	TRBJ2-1	TGTGCCACCCAAACAGGGGGAGTCTACAATGAGCAGTTCTTC	CATQTGGVYNEQFF
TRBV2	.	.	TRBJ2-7	TGTGCCAGCAGTGGCGGAGGACTCCAACTCCGCTTC	CASSGGGLQLRF
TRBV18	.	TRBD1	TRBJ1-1	TGTGCCAGCTTACCAACCCTAACAGGGGATACTGAAGCTTTCTTT	CASLPTLTGDTEAFF
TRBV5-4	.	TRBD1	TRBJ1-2	TGTGCCAGCAGCTTGGGGCCGGGACAGGGGAACTATGGCTACACCTTC	CASSLGPGQGNYGYTF
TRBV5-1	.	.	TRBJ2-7	TGCGCCAGCAGCTTGGCCCGGATGGTCGGGGATAGGTACGAGCAGTACTTC	CASSLARMVGDRYEQYF
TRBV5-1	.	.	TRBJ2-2	TGCGCCAGCAGCTTGATCGGAGGGGGCACCGGGGAGCTGTTTTTT	CASSLIGGGTGELFF
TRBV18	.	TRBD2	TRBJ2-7	TGTGCCAGCTCACCAAACGGCCAGGGACTAGCGGGAGGGCCATACTTC	CASSPNGQGLAGGPYF
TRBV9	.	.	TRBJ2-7	TGTGCCAGCAGCGTAGGGCAGGGCACCTACGAGCAGTACTTC	CASSVGQGTYEQYF
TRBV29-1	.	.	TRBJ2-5	TGCAGCGTTGAGGCATCCCGAGGGGAGACCCAGTACTTC	CSVEASRGETQYF
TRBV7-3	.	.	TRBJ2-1	TGTGCCAGCGCTCAGGGCAGGGGAATTTCCAATGAGCAGTTCTTC	CASAQGRGISNEQFF
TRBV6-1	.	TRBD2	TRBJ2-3	TGTGCCAGCATAGCTAGCGGGAGCACAGATACGCAGTATTTT	CASIASGSTDTQYF
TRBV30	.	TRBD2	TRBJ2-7	TGTGCCGGAACTAGCGGGAGGCCCCCCTACGAGCAGTACTTC	CAGTSGRPPYEQYF
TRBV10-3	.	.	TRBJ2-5	TGTGCCATCAGTGAGGCCCTAAAAGAGACCCAGTACTTC	CAISEALKETQYF
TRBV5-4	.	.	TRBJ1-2	TGTGCCAGCAGCTTGGCGGGCCAGAACTATGGCTACACCTTC	CASSLAGQNYGYTF
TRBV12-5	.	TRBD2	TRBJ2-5	TGTGCTAGTGGTAGAGGACTAGCGGGCCAAGAGACCCAGTACTTC	CASGRGLAGQETQYF
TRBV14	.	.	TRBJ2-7	TGTGCCAGCAAATGGGGATACGAGCAGTACTTC	CASKWGYEQYF
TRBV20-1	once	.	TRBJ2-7	TGCAGCGTTTTCTATCAGGACGAGCAGTACTTC	CSVFYQDEQYF
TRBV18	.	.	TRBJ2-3	TGTGCCAGCTCACCGCCGACTTTTAATACGCAGTATTTT	CASSPPTFNTQYF
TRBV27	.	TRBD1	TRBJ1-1	TGTGCATCGAAGGCAGGGGGCGCGATGAACACTGAAGCTTTCTTT	CASKAGGAMNTEAFF
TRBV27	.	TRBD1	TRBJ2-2	TGTGCCAGCAGTTCTGTCTGGGGACAGCCGAACACCGGGGAGCTGTTTTTT	CASSSVWGQPNTGELFF
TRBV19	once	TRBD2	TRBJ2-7	TGTGCCAGTAGTCCTGGGACTAGCGGGAGGCCCTCCTACGAGCAGTACTTC	CASSPGTSGRPSYEQYF
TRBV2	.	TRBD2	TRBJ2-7	TGTGCCAGCAGTTCGGGGGGAGTATTCGAGCAGTACTTC	CASSSGGVFEQYF
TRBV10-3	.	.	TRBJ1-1	TGTGCCATCAGTGAGTCCGGGTGGGTTGGTGCAGGAAGGCCGGAAGCTTTCTTT	CAISESGWVGAGRPEAFF
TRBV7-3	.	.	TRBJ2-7	TGTGCCAGCAGCTTCTCACCGGGAACCTACGAGCAGTACTTC	CASSFSPGTYEQYF
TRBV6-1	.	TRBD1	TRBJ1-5	TGTGCCAGCATTGAAGCCGGGACAGGGAGGGGTCAGCCCCAGCATTTT	CASIEAGTGRGQPQHF
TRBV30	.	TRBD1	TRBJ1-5	TGTGCCTGGAGTGCCGGGACAGTTAGCAATCAGCCCCAGCATTTT	CAWSAGTVSNQPQHF
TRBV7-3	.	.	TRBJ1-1	TGTGCCAGCAGCTTACAGGGTACTGTACAGGAAGCTTTCTTT	CASSLQGTVQEAFF
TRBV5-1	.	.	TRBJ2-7	TGCGCCAGCAGCTTGGTGGGGGACGGATACGAGCAGTACTTC	CASSLVGDGYEQYF